A selection of T cell receptor beta chains follows, all from one sample in a study of STAT5B mutations in CD4+ large granular lymphocyte leukemia. Profiling relied on immunoSEQ multiplex PCR, and the TCRdb table lists in-frame clones only, not all of them. This table holds roughly 38,000 clones, around 75% found once. Sequenced sample: CD4+ T cells from blood buffy coats. The source of these receptors is a human donor in good health. Each CDR3 is given with its conserved first and last residue. A D gene is named only where the DNA matches it firmly. Clone size appears in some rows only: once, few, many, or a class for an expanded clone.

j_gene: TRBJ1-4
d_gene: TRBD1
v_gene: TRBV19
abundance: -
CDR3nt: TGTGCCAGTATCGAGGCTTGGGACAGTAATGAAAAACTGTTTTTT
CDR3aa: CASIEAWDSNEKLFF

j_gene: TRBJ2-1
d_gene: TRBD2
v_gene: TRBV29-1
abundance: few
CDR3nt: TGCAGCGCAACACTAGCGGGAGCCTACAATGAGCAGTTCTTC
CDR3aa: CSATLAGAYNEQFF

j_gene: TRBJ2-1
d_gene: TRBD2
v_gene: TRBV14
abundance: few
CDR3nt: TGTGCCAGCAGCCAAGGGACTAGCGGGAGACACAATGAGCAGTTCTTC
CDR3aa: CASSQGTSGRHNEQFF

j_gene: TRBJ2-2
d_gene: -
v_gene: TRBV12-2
abundance: once
CDR3nt: TGTGCAAGTCGCTTAGATTGGGGCAACAGGGGGCAAACCGGGGAGCTGTTTTTT
CDR3aa: CASRLDWGNRGQTGELFF

j_gene: TRBJ2-3
d_gene: TRBD2
v_gene: TRBV6-4
abundance: -
CDR3nt: TGTGCCAGCAGTGACAGCGGGACCCACACAGATACGCAGTATTTT
CDR3aa: CASSDSGTHTDTQYF

j_gene: TRBJ2-5
d_gene: TRBD1
v_gene: TRBV27
abundance: once
CDR3nt: TGTGCCAGCGCGCAAAGGGGGCAAGTAGAGACCCAGTACTTC
CDR3aa: CASAQRGQVETQYF

j_gene: TRBJ1-3
d_gene: -
v_gene: TRBV5-4
abundance: -
CDR3nt: TGTGCCAGCAGCCCAGGGTTATCCGGAAACACCATATATTTT
CDR3aa: CASSPGLSGNTIYF

j_gene: TRBJ1-6
d_gene: TRBD1
v_gene: TRBV9
abundance: -
CDR3nt: TGTGCCAGCAGCGTCGGACAGGCCCATTCACCCCTCCACTTT
CDR3aa: CASSVGQAHSPLHF

j_gene: TRBJ2-1
d_gene: TRBD2
v_gene: TRBV18
abundance: -
CDR3nt: TGTGCCAGCTCACCAGTGGGACTAGCGGGCAATGAGCAGTTCTTC
CDR3aa: CASSPVGLAGNEQFF

j_gene: TRBJ1-1
d_gene: -
v_gene: TRBV5-1
abundance: -
CDR3nt: TGCGCCAGCAGCTTGGGTTTCGGGGGACTTGAAGCTTTCTTT
CDR3aa: CASSLGFGGLEAFF

j_gene: TRBJ1-4
d_gene: -
v_gene: TRBV5-5
abundance: -
CDR3nt: TGTGCCAGCAGCTTGGATGAGAGCAAAAAACTGTTTTTT
CDR3aa: CASSLDESKKLFF

j_gene: TRBJ2-7
d_gene: -
v_gene: TRBV9
abundance: -
CDR3nt: TGTGCCAGCAGCGTGGGGACTTATTACGAGCAGTACTTC
CDR3aa: CASSVGTYYEQYF

j_gene: TRBJ2-6
d_gene: -
v_gene: TRBV14
abundance: -
CDR3nt: TGTGCCAGCAGCCAATATCTGTCAGTATCTGGGGCCAACGTCCTGACTTTC
CDR3aa: CASSQYLSVSGANVLTF

j_gene: TRBJ2-1
d_gene: -
v_gene: TRBV12-5
abundance: once
CDR3nt: TGTGCTAGTGGTTTGTTCATGGGGGGAGGCTACAATGAGCAGTTCTTC
CDR3aa: CASGLFMGGGYNEQFF

j_gene: TRBJ2-3
d_gene: TRBD1
v_gene: TRBV18
abundance: -
CDR3nt: TGTGCCAGCTCTGGACAGGGGGTTGGCACAGATACGCAGTATTTT
CDR3aa: CASSGQGVGTDTQYF

j_gene: TRBJ2-5
d_gene: TRBD2
v_gene: TRBV30
abundance: -
CDR3nt: TGTGCCTGGAGTGCCACCGGGACTAGCATGGTGACCCAGTACTTC
CDR3aa: CAWSATGTSMVTQYF

j_gene: TRBJ2-7
d_gene: TRBD1
v_gene: TRBV18
abundance: -
CDR3nt: TGTGCCAGCTCACCAGCCGGGACAGGGAAGTACGAGCAGTACTTC
CDR3aa: CASSPAGTGKYEQYF

j_gene: TRBJ1-1
d_gene: -
v_gene: TRBV11-2
abundance: few
CDR3nt: TGTGCCAGCCGTGGTCCGGGCACTGAAGCTTTCTTT
CDR3aa: CASRGPGTEAFF

j_gene: TRBJ2-7
d_gene: -
v_gene: TRBV7-2
abundance: few
CDR3nt: TGTGCCAGCAGCCTTTCCCGACAGTCCTACGAGCAGTACTTC
CDR3aa: CASSLSRQSYEQYF

j_gene: TRBJ2-7
d_gene: TRBD1
v_gene: TRBV19
abundance: -
CDR3nt: TGTGCCAGTAGTCCCTCATGGACAGGGGGCTACGAGCAGTACTTC
CDR3aa: CASSPSWTGGYEQYF

j_gene: TRBJ2-2
d_gene: -
v_gene: TRBV18
abundance: -
CDR3nt: TGTGCCAGCGTTCCGGGACAGAACACCGGGGAGCTGTTTTTT
CDR3aa: CASVPGQNTGELFF

j_gene: TRBJ2-1
d_gene: -
v_gene: TRBV2
abundance: few
CDR3nt: TGTGCCAGCAGTGTTGAGGGGCGGGGCAATGAGCAGTTCTTC
CDR3aa: CASSVEGRGNEQFF

j_gene: TRBJ2-7
d_gene: -
v_gene: TRBV4-1
abundance: -
CDR3nt: TGCGCCAGCAGCCGCGCAGGGGTAACCTACGAGCAGTACTTC
CDR3aa: CASSRAGVTYEQYF

j_gene: TRBJ1-2
d_gene: -
v_gene: TRBV7-9
abundance: -
CDR3nt: TGTGCCAGCATCGTCGGGACGTCCGGGTATGGCTACACCTTC
CDR3aa: CASIVGTSGYGYTF

j_gene: TRBJ2-7
d_gene: TRBD2
v_gene: TRBV7-2
abundance: -
CDR3nt: TGTGCCAGCAGCTTGCTAGCGGGGGCATACGAGCAGTACTTC
CDR3aa: CASSLLAGAYEQYF

j_gene: TRBJ2-2
d_gene: -
v_gene: TRBV5-5
abundance: few
CDR3nt: TGTGCCAGCAGCAATGATCCGAACACCGGGGAGCTGTTTTTT
CDR3aa: CASSNDPNTGELFF

j_gene: TRBJ1-4
d_gene: TRBD1
v_gene: TRBV5-1
abundance: once
CDR3nt: TGCGCCAGCAAGGATACAGGGGGCACTGATGAAAAACTGTTTTTT
CDR3aa: CASKDTGGTDEKLFF

j_gene: TRBJ2-5
d_gene: -
v_gene: TRBV27
abundance: -
CDR3nt: TGTGCCACCACCCGTTTAGGAGGGGAGACCCAGTACTTC
CDR3aa: CATTRLGGETQYF

j_gene: TRBJ2-2
d_gene: -
v_gene: TRBV6-6
abundance: -
CDR3nt: TGTGCCAGCAGTATCTTTGGGGGGCGCAGCGGGGAGCTGTTTTTT
CDR3aa: CASSIFGGRSGELFF

j_gene: TRBJ1-5
d_gene: -
v_gene: TRBV18
abundance: -
CDR3nt: TGTGCCAGCTCACCATCAAATAGCAATCAGCCCCAGCATTTT
CDR3aa: CASSPSNSNQPQHF

j_gene: TRBJ1-1
d_gene: -
v_gene: TRBV7-9
abundance: few
CDR3nt: TGTGCCTCGGGGGGGGTGAACACTGAAGCTTTCTTT
CDR3aa: CASGGVNTEAFF

j_gene: TRBJ2-1
d_gene: TRBD2
v_gene: TRBV7-2
abundance: -
CDR3nt: TGTGCCAGCAGCCTCGGGACTAGCGTATACAATGAGCAGTTCTTC
CDR3aa: CASSLGTSVYNEQFF

j_gene: TRBJ2-3
d_gene: -
v_gene: TRBV6-6
abundance: -
CDR3nt: TGTGCCAGCAGCCGCGGACCGCTCGGGGCAGATACGCAGTATTTT
CDR3aa: CASSRGPLGADTQYF

j_gene: TRBJ2-5
d_gene: -
v_gene: TRBV5-1
abundance: -
CDR3nt: TGCGCCAGCAGCCCTGGGGGGTACCCAGAGACCCAGTACTTC
CDR3aa: CASSPGGYPETQYF

j_gene: TRBJ2-5
d_gene: TRBD1
v_gene: TRBV7-6
abundance: -
CDR3nt: TGTGCCAGCAGCTTAGCCCCGGGACAGCAAGAGACCCAGTACTTC
CDR3aa: CASSLAPGQQETQYF

j_gene: TRBJ2-5
d_gene: TRBD2
v_gene: TRBV7-9
abundance: once
CDR3nt: TGTGCCAGCAGCCCGACGACTAGCGGGAGTGCCCAGTACTTC
CDR3aa: CASSPTTSGSAQYF

j_gene: TRBJ1-2
d_gene: TRBD1
v_gene: TRBV7-6
abundance: -
CDR3nt: TGTGCCAGCAGCTTCGGACAGGGGAGCTATGGCTACACCTTC
CDR3aa: CASSFGQGSYGYTF

j_gene: TRBJ1-2
d_gene: -
v_gene: TRBV15
abundance: few
CDR3nt: TGTGCCACCAGCAGAGACAGGACAGCAGCAGATGGCTACACCTTC
CDR3aa: CATSRDRTAADGYTF

j_gene: TRBJ1-5
d_gene: TRBD1
v_gene: TRBV5-6
abundance: few
CDR3nt: TGTGCCAGCAGCTTGGCAACAGGGGATCAGCCCCAGCATTTT
CDR3aa: CASSLATGDQPQHF

j_gene: TRBJ1-1
d_gene: -
v_gene: TRBV6-5
abundance: few
CDR3nt: TGTGCCAGCAGTTACTCGACATCAAGGAACACTGAAGCTTTCTTT
CDR3aa: CASSYSTSRNTEAFF

j_gene: TRBJ2-1
d_gene: TRBD2
v_gene: TRBV7-2
abundance: -
CDR3nt: TGTGCCAGCAGAGGGACTAGCAGCAATGAGCAGTTCTTC
CDR3aa: CASRGTSSNEQFF

j_gene: TRBJ2-7
d_gene: -
v_gene: TRBV9
abundance: -
CDR3nt: TGTGCCAGCAGCCCCAGACTCGACGGGGTCGGCTACGAGCAGTACTTC
CDR3aa: CASSPRLDGVGYEQYF

j_gene: TRBJ1-1
d_gene: TRBD1
v_gene: TRBV5-1
abundance: -
CDR3nt: TGCGCCAGCAGTTACGACAGGGAGGACACTGAAGCTTTCTTT
CDR3aa: CASSYDREDTEAFF

j_gene: TRBJ2-5
d_gene: -
v_gene: TRBV5-1
abundance: -
CDR3nt: TGCGCCAGCAGTATGGGTCACGGAGAGACCCAGTACTTC
CDR3aa: CASSMGHGETQYF

j_gene: TRBJ1-4
d_gene: TRBD1
v_gene: TRBV5-1
abundance: -
CDR3nt: TGCGCCAGCAGCGCGGGACAGGGTTTTGAAAAACTGTTTTTT
CDR3aa: CASSAGQGFEKLFF

j_gene: TRBJ1-5
d_gene: TRBD1
v_gene: TRBV18
abundance: -
CDR3nt: TGTGCCAGCTCATATAACAGGGGGCGCGAGGGCAATCAGCCCCAGCATTTT
CDR3aa: CASSYNRGREGNQPQHF

j_gene: TRBJ2-1
d_gene: -
v_gene: TRBV5-5
abundance: -
CDR3nt: TGTGCCACCGCAGGGAGGACCTACAATGAGCAGTTCTTC
CDR3aa: CATAGRTYNEQFF

j_gene: TRBJ2-7
d_gene: TRBD1
v_gene: TRBV18
abundance: -
CDR3nt: TGTGCCAGCTCACCGACAGGGGAAGAGCAGTACTTC
CDR3aa: CASSPTGEEQYF

j_gene: TRBJ1-4
d_gene: -
v_gene: TRBV5-1
abundance: few
CDR3nt: TGCGCCAGCAGCTTGGCAGGGGCAACTAATGAAAAACTGTTTTTT
CDR3aa: CASSLAGATNEKLFF

j_gene: TRBJ2-7
d_gene: TRBD1
v_gene: TRBV5-1
abundance: -
CDR3nt: TGCGCCAGCAGGATCGCCGGGACAGGGTCGGCTGAGCAGTACTTC
CDR3aa: CASRIAGTGSAEQYF

j_gene: TRBJ1-5
d_gene: TRBD1
v_gene: TRBV7-2
abundance: -
CDR3nt: TGTGCCAGCAGCCGGGAGGGACAGTCCAATCAGCCCCAGCATTTT
CDR3aa: CASSREGQSNQPQHF

j_gene: TRBJ2-3
d_gene: -
v_gene: TRBV6-5
abundance: -
CDR3nt: TGTGCCAGCAGTTACGGTCCAGGAGGCACAGATACGCAGTATTTT
CDR3aa: CASSYGPGGTDTQYF